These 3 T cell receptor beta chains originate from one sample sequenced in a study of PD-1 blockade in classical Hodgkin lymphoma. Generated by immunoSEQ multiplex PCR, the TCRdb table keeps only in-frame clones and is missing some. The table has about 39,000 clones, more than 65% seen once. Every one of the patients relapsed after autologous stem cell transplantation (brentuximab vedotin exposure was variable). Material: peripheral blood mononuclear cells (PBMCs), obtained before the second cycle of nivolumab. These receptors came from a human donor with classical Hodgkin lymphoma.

The CDR3 sequence is CASKLGTSYEQYF. In nucleotides, the CDR3 is TGTGCCAGCAAGCTCGGGACGTCCTACGAGCAGTACTTC. V and J are TRBV28 and TRBJ2-7; D is perhaps TRBD1 or TRBD2 (5 bases each). V lost 7 bases, J lost 1 base, and 11 bases lay in between. Per the germline V gene, CDR1 is MDHEN and CDR2 is SYDVKM. This CDR3 contains 13 residues.

This chain's CDR3 is CASSQVDMGFSNQPQHF. The CDR3 nucleotides read TGCGCCAGCAGCCAAGTCGATATGGGTTTTAGCAATCAGCCCCAGCATTTT. The chain links TRBV4-1 to TRBJ1-5; the D is unclear. With 1 base removed from V and 0 bases from J, the gap between germline ends came to 13 bases. The germline V gene encodes CDR1 MGHRA and CDR2 YSYEKL. CDR3 length equals 17 residues.

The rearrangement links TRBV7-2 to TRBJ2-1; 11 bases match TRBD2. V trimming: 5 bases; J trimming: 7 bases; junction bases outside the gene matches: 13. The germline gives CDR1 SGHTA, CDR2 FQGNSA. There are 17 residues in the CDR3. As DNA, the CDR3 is TGTGCCAGCAGCGCCAGGGGGCTAGCGGGAGGCCGAAATGAGCAGTTCTTC. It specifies CASSARGLAGGRNEQFF.